Below, 21 T cell receptor beta chains from the same sample are listed, as sequenced in a study of blood T cells in healthy people across ages. Primed by a sample-barcoded 5' primer and a J-beta primer mix, a second PCR proceeded for about 6 to 12 cycles. From the 5' RACE reads, TCRdb called clonotypes with MiXCR, one entry per CDR3 protein. This repertoire shows over a million distinct CDR3 sequences, 35% to 45% found once; its top ten account for under 5%. The sample taken for sequencing was blood. The source of these receptors is a woman aged 18 to 35 in good health.

The rearrangement links TRBV3-1 to TRBJ2-5, with 9 bases identical to TRBD2. The CDR3 has 15 amino acids. Trimming at V came to 4 bases and at J to 13 bases, leaving 16 bases not matched to a gene. CDR1 and CDR2 (germline): LGHDT, YNNKEL (reference sequence). CDR3: CASSPLAGPLGETYF. The DNA for the CDR3 is TGTGCCAGCAGCCCACTAGCGGGCCCTCTCGGGGAGACGTACTTC.

A few counts support this clonotype. This CDR3 reads CASTSRQGRVRGYTF. The CDR3 DNA reads as TGTGCCAGCACATCAAGACAGGGGCGGGTTCGTGGCTACACCTTC. The chain couples TRBV6-4 to TRBJ1-2; TRBD1 aligns across 8 bases. The CDR3 has 15 residues. Unmatched junction bases numbered 14, after V lost 7 bases and J lost 7 bases. Germline V lookup: CDR1 MRHNA, CDR2 SNTAGT.

CDR3 residues: CSARRPSGTTQYF. CDR3 DNA sequence: TGCAGTGCTAGAAGGCCTAGCGGGACTACGCAGTATTTT. V usage is TRBV20-1 and J usage is TRBJ2-3, with 9 nucleotides matching TRBD2. Germline loops: CDR1 DFQATT, CDR2 SNEGSKA (reference sequence). Trimming removed 2 bases from V and 8 bases from J; junction bases left unmatched: 5. This CDR3 spans 13 amino acids.

The chain links TRBV3-1 to TRBJ2-1; D not certain. The CDR3 runs 12 residues. With 1 base removed from V and 9 bases from J, the gap between germline ends came to 7 bases. Germline assignment: CDR1 LGHDT and CDR2 YNNKEL (reference sequence). DNA of the CDR3: TGTGCCAGCAGCCAAGTTTCGGTTGAGCAGTTCTTC. It is translated as CASSQVSVEQFF.

This clonotype was recorded a few times. The chain recombines TRBV5-1 with TRBJ1-2, with D possibly matching TRBD1 (5 bases). V was cut by 0 bases and J by 5 bases, with 17 bases left in between. Germline V CDR1 and CDR2: SGHRS, YFSETQ. This CDR3 has 16 residues. CDR3 in amino acids: CASSLEGGGDSYGYTF. The DNA of the CDR3 is TGCGCCAGCAGCTTGGAGGGCGGAGGGGACTCGTATGGCTACACCTTC.

This clonotype has a handful of counts. The chain links TRBV6-5 to TRBJ2-1; D unclear. The CDR3 runs 14 residues. Germline V gene data show CDR1 as MNHEY and CDR2 as SVGAGI. V was cut by 2 bases and J by 4 bases, with 9 bases left in between. The CDR3 DNA is TGTGCCAGCAGTTACGCCGACGAGTACAATGAGCAGTTCTTC. Amino acid sequence: CASSYADEYNEQFF.

The rearrangement links TRBV7-2 to TRBJ2-1; D is possibly TRBD1 (6 bases). Germline loops: CDR1 SGHTA, CDR2 FQGNSA. The CDR3 consists of 14 residues. V lost 5 bases and J lost 2, with 10 bases in between. The CDR3 region is CASSKDRAYNEQFF. Here the CDR3 DNA reads TGTGCCAGCAGCAAGGACAGAGCCTACAATGAGCAGTTCTTC.

The J gene is TRBJ2-3, the V gene TRBV4-3; 11 positions match TRBD1. There are 16 residues in the CDR3. Trimming cost V 2 bases and J 4 bases; bases outside gene matches: 5. CDR1 is LGHNA, CDR2 YSLEER, per germline. CDR3 DNA sequence: TGCGCCAGCAGCCAACATCCGGGACAGGGGGCAGATACGCAGTATTTT. Its protein product is CASSQHPGQGADTQYF.

This clonotype was counted a few times. This sequence joins TRBV2 and TRBJ2-1, with a weak D call TRBD2 (6 bases). V gave up 8 bases and J gave up 10 bases, with 12 bases separating them. Germline loops: CDR1 SNHLY, CDR2 FYNNEI. The CDR3 runs 11 residues. The CDR3 DNA is TGTGCCAGCGGTCTCGCGGGGGAGCAGTTCTTC. This encodes CASGLAGEQFF.

J is TRBJ2-7 and V is TRBV25-1; TRBD1 is a possible D gene (7 bases). CDR1 and CDR2 (germline): MGHDK, SYGVNS. The CDR3 runs 13 residues. V was shortened by 3 bases and J by 4 bases, with 10 bases between the two germline ends. The CDR3 region has the DNA TGTGCCAGCAGTGACGGGGGACAGTACGAGCAGTACTTC. As protein: CASSDGGQYEQYF.

CDR3 region: CASSYRDTLYNEQFF. In DNA, the CDR3 is TGTGCCAGCAGCTACCGGGACACCCTCTACAATGAGCAGTTCTTC. The chain has TRBV5-5 and TRBJ2-1; TRBD1 is a possible D gene (6 bases). The V end was cut by 3 bases, the J end by 3 bases, with 13 bases between. The CDR3 totals 15 residues. The germline V gene encodes CDR1 SGHKS and CDR2 YYEKEE (reference sequence).

There are a few counts of this clonotype. The V call is TRBV29-1, the J call TRBJ2-7; D might be TRBD1 (6 bases). Germline lookup yields CDR1 SQVTM and CDR2 ANQGSEA. The CDR3 has 12 residues. V lost 2 bases to trimming and J lost 5 bases, with 10 bases between them. CDR3 in amino acids: CSVERPGDEQYF. In nucleotides, the CDR3 is TGCAGCGTTGAACGGCCAGGGGACGAGCAGTACTTC.

This clonotype has just a few counts. J is TRBJ2-7 and V is TRBV7-8, with D possibly being TRBD2 (6 bases). The CDR3 runs 13 residues. V was cut by 1 base and J by 6 bases, with 10 bases left in between. Germline V gene lookup returns CDR1 SGHVS and CDR2 FQNEAQ. As DNA, the CDR3 is TGTGCCAGCAGCTTAGGTTCGGGGGTCGAGCAGTACTTC. Its protein is CASSLGSGVEQYF.

The rearrangement joins TRBV7-9 to TRBJ1-5, with 7 bases lining up with TRBD1. Trimming removed 1 base from V and 14 bases from J; junction bases left unmatched: 5. The germline V gene encodes CDR1 SEHNR and CDR2 FQNEAQ (reference sequence). This CDR3 is 12 amino acids long. This CDR3 reads CASSLVTGEEHF. DNA of the CDR3: TGTGCCAGCAGCTTAGTAACAGGGGAGGAGCATTTT. Using reference TRBV7-9 and TRBJ1-5 for the parts outside the CDR3, the full variable domain is DTGVSQNPRHKITKRGQNVTFRCDPISEHNRLYWYRQTLGQGPEFLTYFQNEAQLEKSRLLSDRFSAERPKGSFSTLEIQRTEQGDSAMYLCASSLVTGEEHFGDGTRLSIL.

J is TRBJ2-3 and V is TRBV9; D tentatively fits TRBD1 or TRBD2 (5 bases each). This CDR3 has 17 residues. V lost 0 bases to trimming and J lost 0 bases, with 14 bases between them. Germline V gene sequence: CDR1 SGDLS, CDR2 YYNGEE. In DNA form, the CDR3 reads TGTGCCAGCAGCGTAGCCCCCCGGGGCGCGAGCACAGATACGCAGTATTTT. This sequence encodes CASSVAPRGASTDTQYF.

This clonotype was observed a handful of times. J is TRBJ2-3 and V is TRBV21-1; TRBD2 reflects the table's D call only, with no check against the DNA. TRBV21-1 is reported as a pseudogene. This CDR3 is 17 amino acids long. The CDR3 region is CASSKVWGGNGTDTQYF. The CDR3 DNA reads as TGTGCCAGCAGCAAAGTGTGGGGAGGGAATGGCACAGATACGCAGTATTTT.

The genes are TRBV5-1 and TRBJ2-1; 9 bases agree with TRBD2. The CDR3 is 14 amino acids. After removal of 4 bases from V and 9 bases from J, the junction contained 8 bases not matched to a gene. Per the germline V gene, CDR1 is SGHRS and CDR2 is YFSETQ. CDR3 sequence reads: CASSVVAGVPEQFF. CDR3 sequence (DNA): TGCGCCAGCAGCGTAGTAGCGGGAGTCCCTGAGCAGTTCTTC. Supplemented by reference TRBV5-1 and TRBJ2-1, the full variable domain reads KAGVTQTPRYLIKTRGQQVTLSCSPISGHRSVSWYQQTPGQGLQFLFEYFSETQRNKGNFPGRFSGRQFSNSRSEMNVSTLELGDSALYLCASSVVAGVPEQFFGPGTRLTVL.

V and J are TRBV10-3 and TRBJ2-3; 9 bases map to TRBD1. Trimming removed 5 bases from V and 2 bases from J; junction bases left unmatched: 5. Per germline, CDR1 ENHRY and CDR2 SYGVKD. The CDR3 loop spans 15 amino acids. Here the CDR3 reads CAISQGQGLTDTQYF. As DNA, the CDR3 is TGTGCCATCAGTCAAGGACAGGGGCTCACAGATACGCAGTATTTT.

The J gene is TRBJ1-3, the V gene TRBV9, with TRBD1 matching over 7 bases. V dropped 0 bases and J dropped 0; count of bases not matched to a gene: 18. This CDR3 has 21 residues. Germline CDR1 is SGDLS and CDR2 is YYNGEE. This CDR3 reads CASSVAPGDRDPILSGNTIYF. As DNA, the CDR3 is TGTGCCAGCAGCGTAGCCCCGGGAGACAGGGACCCAATTCTCTCTGGAAACACCATATATTTT.

This rearrangement joins TRBV3-1 to TRBJ2-7, with 7 nucleotides matching TRBD2. V dropped 1 base and J dropped 3; count of bases not matched to a gene: 3. Germline lookup yields CDR1 LGHDT and CDR2 YNNKEL (reference sequence). The CDR3 runs to 14 residues. The CDR3 DNA sequence: TGTGCCAGCAGCCAAGGGGCGGGAGACTACGAGCAGTACTTC. This gives the protein CASSQGAGDYEQYF.

The chain recombines TRBV20-1 with TRBJ1-2; D perhaps matches TRBD1 (6 bases). The CDR3 runs 12 residues. The V gene's germline CDR1 is DFQATT and CDR2 SNEGSKA (reference sequence). Deletions cut 6 bases from V and 3 bases from J, with 11 bases between. This CDR3 is CSAKDSYYGYTF. The CDR3 DNA reads as TGCAGTGCAAAGGACAGTTACTATGGCTACACCTTC.